The 32 T cell receptor beta chains below come from one sample, sequenced in a study of patients and donors after allogeneic stem cell transplantation. TCRdb itself ran the RT-PCR reads through MiXCR, one entry per CDR3 protein. The repertoire holds about 430 distinct CDR3 sequences, with around 0.69% as singletons. The sample comprised blood, either unsorted or a sorted T cell fraction (not recorded which). Source of these receptors: a human donor who was either an allogeneic HSCT recipient or a stem cell or donor lymphocyte infusion donor (not recorded which). It is not recorded whose cells these are; they may come from a transplant donor.

This clonotype is large within its sample. Here the CDR3 reads CASSFGGNTEAFF. In DNA, the CDR3 is TGTGCCAGCAGTTTCGGAGGGAACACTGAAGCTTTCTTT. The chain has TRBV12-3 or TRBV12-4 and TRBJ1-1; D call uncertain. V lost 3 bases to trimming and J lost 1 base, with 6 bases between them. This CDR3 is built from 13 residues.

This clonotype occurred a few times. The chain carries TRBV7-8 and TRBJ2-3; no clear D gene. The V gene lost 4 bases and the J gene lost 5 bases, with 10 bases spanning the gap. Germline lookup yields CDR1 SGHVS and CDR2 FQNEAQ. The CDR3 spans 13 residues. The CDR3 DNA reads TGTGCCAGCAGCTGGGCTAGACAAGATACGCAGTATTTT. Translated, it gives CASSWARQDTQYF. Looking up the rest from reference TRBV7-8 and TRBJ2-3 gives the full variable domain: GAGVSQSPRYKVAKRGQDVALRCDPISGHVSLFWYQQALGQGPEFLTYFQNEAQLDKSGLPSDRFFAERPEGSVSTLKIQRTQQEDSAVYLCASSWARQDTQYFGPGTRLTVL.

This clonotype is judged large. CDR3 DNA sequence: TGCGCCAGCAGACCACTAGCGGGGGCGGGATTTGGGTCCTACAATGAGCAGTTCTTC. It yields the protein CASRPLAGAGFGSYNEQFF. The V call is TRBV10-2, the J call TRBJ2-1; 11 bases map to TRBD2. V shed 6 bases, J shed 1 base, and the junction held 14 bases outside the gene matches. The germline gives CDR1 WSHSY, CDR2 SAAADI. The CDR3 loop spans 19 amino acids.

In its sample, this clonotype is large. This chain connects TRBV20-1 to TRBJ2-5; D perhaps matches TRBD1 (5 bases). Trimming stripped 2 bases from V and 5 bases from J, with 12 bases between. The CDR3 extends over 13 amino acids. From germline, CDR1 is DFQATT and CDR2 SNEGSKA (reference sequence). The CDR3 DNA is TGCAGTGCTAGAACGGCAGGGCGGGAGACCCAGTACTTC. It encodes CSARTAGRETQYF.

This clonotype qualifies as medium-sized (0.01 to 0.1%). V and J are TRBV9 and TRBJ1-1; the D gene is possibly TRBD1 (5 bases). Trimming took 7 bases from V and 4 from J, leaving 11 bases between them. Germline-derived CDR1 and CDR2 are SGDLS and YYNGEE. This CDR3 has 12 residues. This CDR3 is CASSGRATEAFF. CDR3 nucleotide sequence: TGTGCCAGCTCCGGCAGGGCCACTGAAGCTTTCTTT.

By proportion, this clonotype is large. This rearrangement joins TRBV9 to TRBJ2-7, with a tentative D call TRBD2 (6 bases). V was clipped by 0 bases and J by 1 base, with 8 bases between them. The CDR3 covers 14 residues. From germline, CDR1 is SGDLS and CDR2 YYNGEE. For the CDR3, the DNA is TGTGCCAGCAGCGTAGCTGCGGGATCCTACGAGCAGTACTTC. Translating it yields CASSVAAGSYEQYF. The complete variable domain, with remaining parts taken from reference TRBV9 and TRBJ2-7, reads DSGVTQTPKHLITATGQRVTLRCSPRSGDLSVYWYQQSLDQGLQFLIQYYNGEERAKGNILERFSAQQFPDLHSELNLSSLELGDSALYFCASSVAAGSYEQYFGPGTRLTVT.

This clonotype is classed as medium-sized (0.01 to 0.1%). J is TRBJ1-3 and V is TRBV7-9; TRBD1 might be the D (6 bases). Germline assignment: CDR1 SEHNR and CDR2 FQNEAQ (reference sequence). The CDR3 has 14 residues. Deletions cut 6 bases from V and 3 bases from J, with 12 bases between. CDR3 in DNA: TGTGCCAGCAGATCAGGGGTTCGTGGAAACACCATATATTTT. Translating it yields CASRSGVRGNTIYF. The full variable domain, rest sourced from reference TRBV7-9 and TRBJ1-3, is DTGVSQNPRHKITKRGQNVTFRCDPISEHNRLYWYRQTLGQGPEFLTYFQNEAQLEKSRLLSDRFSAERPKGSFSTLEIQRTEQGDSAMYLCASRSGVRGNTIYFGEGSWLTVV.

Judged by abundance, this clonotype is medium-sized. V and J are TRBV27 and TRBJ2-5; D possibly corresponds to TRBD1 (6 bases). Germline lookup yields CDR1 MNHEY and CDR2 SMNVEV (reference sequence). This CDR3 spans 12 amino acids. V lost 3 bases and J 5 bases, leaving 7 bases between the germline ends. CDR3 sequence (DNA): TGTGCCAGCAGTTTTACAGGGGAGACCCAGTACTTC. This codes for CASSFTGETQYF.

By share, this clonotype counts as medium-sized. This sequence joins TRBV5-4 and TRBJ2-5; D is undetermined. The CDR3 loop spans 13 amino acids. Germline V gene data show CDR1 as SGHNT and CDR2 as YYREEE (reference sequence). V lost 1 base, J lost 5 bases, and 9 bases lay in between. For the CDR3, the DNA is TGTGCCAGCAGCTTGAAAGGGTCGGAGACCCAGTACTTC. As protein: CASSLKGSETQYF.

This clonotype occurred a few times. The chain combines TRBV29-1 with TRBJ2-5; possibly TRBD2 for D (5 bases). The V gene lost 5 bases and the J gene lost 11 bases, with 15 bases spanning the gap. The germline CDR1 and CDR2 sequences are SQVTM and ANQGSEA. The CDR3 is 11 amino acids. CDR3 region: CSVSPNPGQYF. In nucleotides, the CDR3 is TGCAGCGTTTCCCCTAACCCGGGGCAGTACTTC.

This clonotype is large by share. The rearrangement uses TRBV6-2 or TRBV6-3 and TRBJ1-2; D is ambiguous. The CDR3 has 14 amino acids. Trimming shortened V by 2 bases and J by 6 bases, and 13 bases separated the two germline ends. Germline loops: CDR1 MNHEY, CDR2 SVGEGT. The CDR3 sequence is CASSYPQQRDGYTF. The CDR3, as DNA: TGTGCCAGCAGTTACCCCCAACAGAGGGATGGCTACACCTTC.

Within the sample, this clonotype is medium-sized. The chain joins TRBV12-3 or TRBV12-4 to TRBJ2-5; the D gene is possibly TRBD1 (5 bases). The CDR3 consists of 14 residues. The V gene lost 6 bases and the J gene lost 5 bases, with 16 bases spanning the gap. The CDR3 spells CASRNRQNSETQYF. In DNA form, the CDR3 reads TGTGCCAGCAGGAACCGACAGAATTCCGAGACCCAGTACTTC.

This clonotype is termed medium-sized (0.01 to 0.1%). The V call is TRBV27, the J call TRBJ2-7, with no clear D. Trimming removed 3 bases at V and 0 bases at J, with 9 bases between. This CDR3 region has 14 residues. Germline CDR1 and CDR2: MNHEY and SMNVEV (reference sequence). CDR3 nucleotide sequence: TGTGCCAGCAGTTTGCTACGGACCTCCTACGAGCAGTACTTC. This sequence encodes CASSLLRTSYEQYF.

This clonotype is judged large (0.1 to 1%). V gene TRBV24-1 combines with J gene TRBJ2-1; possible D gene TRBD2, 6 bases. This CDR3 comprises 14 residues. Germline V gene lookup returns CDR1 KGHDR and CDR2 SFDVKD. Trimming shortened V by 2 bases and J by 6 bases, and 10 bases separated the two germline ends. This chain's CDR3 is CATSDWRASNEQFF. CDR3 in DNA: TGTGCCACCAGTGATTGGAGGGCTAGCAATGAGCAGTTCTTC.

This clonotype came up a few times. The chain links TRBV7-3 to TRBJ1-2, with TRBD1 as a possible D gene (5 bases). The CDR3 is 15 residues long. Germline values: CDR1 SGHTA, CDR2 FQGTGA. Trimming cost V 1 base and J 3 bases, with 12 bases left between them. The CDR3 here is CASSLNGGADYGYTF. In DNA form, the CDR3 reads TGTGCCAGCAGCTTAAACGGAGGGGCAGACTATGGCTACACCTTC.

This clonotype was recorded a few times. The chain combines TRBV5-1 with TRBJ2-3, with 12 bases matching TRBD2. CDR1 SGHRS and CDR2 YFSETQ come from the germline V gene. The CDR3 runs to 16 residues. J gave up 5 bases and V 4 bases, and 8 bases lay outside the gene matches. CDR3 loop: CASSPSGRAAGDTQYF. Written as DNA, the CDR3 is TGCGCCAGCAGCCCTAGCGGGAGGGCCGCTGGAGATACGCAGTATTTT.

This clonotype is labeled as medium-sized. The V call is TRBV27, the J call TRBJ2-5; possibly TRBD2 for D (5 bases). CDR3 length: 12 residues. V shed 5 bases and J shed 5 bases, with 9 bases lying between them. From germline, CDR1 is MNHEY and CDR2 SMNVEV (reference sequence). DNA for the CDR3: TGTGCCAGCAGTCTGACGGGGGAGACCCAGTACTTC. The encoded protein is CASSLTGETQYF.

By share, this clonotype ranks as medium-sized. The chain recombines TRBV5-5 with TRBJ2-1; 10 bases match TRBD2. Trimming at V came to 0 bases and at J to 9 bases, leaving 6 bases not matched to a gene. Germline loops: CDR1 SGHKS, CDR2 YYEKEE (reference sequence). This CDR3 region has 15 residues. The CDR3 protein is CASSLVPSGRGEQFF. CDR3 in DNA: TGTGCCAGCAGCTTGGTCCCTAGCGGGAGAGGTGAGCAGTTCTTC.

By sample fraction, this clonotype is medium-sized. V is TRBV6-5 and J is TRBJ2-7; D remains unclear. The CDR3 loop spans 12 amino acids. The germline V gene encodes CDR1 MNHEY and CDR2 SVGAGI. Deletions cut 5 bases from V and 5 bases from J, with 10 bases between. The CDR3 region is CASSRPFDEQYF. In DNA form, the CDR3 reads TGTGCCAGCAGTCGTCCCTTTGACGAGCAGTACTTC.

By share of the sample, this clonotype is large (0.1 to 1%). The chain combines TRBV12-3 or TRBV12-4 with TRBJ2-2; the D gene is possibly TRBD2 (6 bases). CDR3 length: 14 amino acids. The V and J ends lost 7 bases and 5 bases respectively, with 14 bases between them. The CDR3 DNA reads TGTGCCAGCACCATAGCCGGGGGAACCGGGGAGCTGTTTTTT. As protein: CASTIAGGTGELFF.

By share of the sample, this clonotype is large. The rearrangement joins TRBV29-1 to TRBJ2-5, with 8 bases matching TRBD1. V trimming: 6 bases; J trimming: 4 bases; junction bases outside the gene matches: 4. The CDR3 loop spans 12 amino acids. The germline CDR1 and CDR2 sequences are SQVTM and ANQGSEA. As DNA, the CDR3 is TGCAGCGTCTCCGACAGGGGAGAGACCCAGTACTTC. Its protein product is CSVSDRGETQYF.

By share, this clonotype counts as medium-sized. This chain uses TRBV3-1 with TRBJ1-2; 9 bases map to TRBD1. CDR3 length: 14 amino acids. V gave up 3 bases and J gave up 8 bases; unmatched junction bases: 7. Germline CDR1 and CDR2: LGHDT and YNNKEL (reference sequence). The CDR3 here is CASSQVQGAQGYTF. The CDR3 DNA reads as TGTGCCAGCAGCCAGGTACAGGGGGCGCAAGGCTACACCTTC.

This clonotype is large by share. J is TRBJ2-3 and V is TRBV4-2, with D perhaps TRBD2 (6 bases). CDR1 and CDR2 from the germline V gene are LGHNA and YNFKEQ. V dropped 4 bases and J dropped 5 bases, with 16 bases sitting between them. This CDR3 has 15 residues. The CDR3: CASSPGGTLGDTQYF. CDR3 nucleotide sequence: TGTGCCAGCAGCCCTGGGGGGACCTTGGGAGATACGCAGTATTTT.

Relative to its sample, this clonotype is large (0.1 to 1%). This sequence joins TRBV10-3 and TRBJ2-3; either TRBD1 or TRBD2 may fit D (5 bases each). The V gene's germline CDR1 is ENHRY and CDR2 SYGVKD. V was trimmed by 6 bases and J by 1 base, leaving 11 bases between them. CDR3 length: 14 residues. The CDR3 nucleotides are TGTGCCATCAGCCGGGACCAACGCACAGATACGCAGTATTTT. It specifies CAISRDQRTDTQYF.

This clonotype counts as large (0.1 to 1%). The chain links TRBV12-3 or TRBV12-4 to TRBJ2-5, with D tentatively TRBD1 or TRBD2 (5 bases each). The CDR3 consists of 14 residues. The V gene lost 3 bases and the J gene lost 4 bases, with 12 bases spanning the gap. CDR3 nucleotide sequence: TGTGCCAGCAGTTTTCTAAGGGGACCAGAGACCCAGTACTTC. Protein: CASSFLRGPETQYF.

Judged by abundance, this clonotype is large. The rearrangement uses TRBV6-2 or TRBV6-3 and TRBJ2-7; no clear D gene. V gave up 4 bases and J gave up 2 bases, with 3 bases separating them. The germline gives CDR1 MNHEY, CDR2 SVGEGT. The CDR3 has 11 amino acids. This chain's CDR3 is CASSFAYEQYF. The CDR3 DNA reads TGTGCCAGCAGTTTCGCCTACGAGCAGTACTTC.

This clonotype is deemed large. J is TRBJ2-5 and V is TRBV29-1, with no clear D. CDR1 is SQVTM and CDR2 is ANQGSEA in the germline V gene. V dropped 5 bases and J dropped 0 bases, with 7 bases sitting between them. The CDR3 is 12 residues long. This CDR3 reads CSVRVYQETQYF. CDR3 nucleotides: TGCAGCGTTCGGGTGTACCAAGAGACCCAGTACTTC.

Sample share makes this clonotype large. The rearrangement joins TRBV9 to TRBJ1-3; unclear D gene. Germline lookup yields CDR1 SGDLS and CDR2 YYNGEE. The CDR3 has 17 amino acids. V was cut by 4 bases and J by 0 bases, with 17 bases left in between. The CDR3, as DNA: TGTGCCAGCAGCCTGCACGGGAGGACTTCCTCTGGAAACACCATATATTTT. Residues: CASSLHGRTSSGNTIYF.

Relative to its sample, this clonotype is medium-sized. The chain uses TRBV9 and TRBJ2-1; TRBD2 matches 11 bases. Trimming cost V 3 bases and J 7 bases; bases outside gene matches: 6. From germline, CDR1 is SGDLS and CDR2 YYNGEE. This CDR3 has 15 residues. CDR3 sequence: CASSGLAGGDNEQFF. In DNA, the CDR3 is TGTGCCAGCAGCGGCTTAGCGGGAGGGGATAATGAGCAGTTCTTC.

This clonotype ranks as large. V gene TRBV13 combines with J gene TRBJ1-5; the D gene is possibly TRBD1 (5 bases). Looked up from germline, CDR1 is PRHDT and CDR2 is FYEKMQ (reference sequence). Between the trimmed V and J ends, which lost 0 bases and 6 bases, there was a span of 15 bases. This CDR3 is built from 16 residues. The CDR3 DNA sequence: TGTGCCAGCAGCTTAGGTGGTACGGCGGGGGGTCAGCCCCAGCATTTT. Translation: CASSLGGTAGGQPQHF.

This clonotype is large. The V and J genes are TRBV7-3 and TRBJ2-3; D gene uncertain. Germline V lookup: CDR1 SGHTA, CDR2 FQGTGA. With 5 bases removed from V and 4 bases from J, the gap between germline ends came to 13 bases. The CDR3 is made up of 14 amino acids. The CDR3 DNA reads TGTGCCAGCAGCCTCGGACCGTCGTCAGATACGCAGTATTTT. This translates into CASSLGPSSDTQYF.

By proportion, this clonotype is large. This chain links TRBV7-8 with TRBJ2-1, with D hard to call. CDR1 SGHVS and CDR2 FQNEAQ come from the germline V gene. The CDR3 spans 11 residues. Trimming took 4 bases from V and 7 from J, leaving 5 bases between them. CDR3: CASSSLNEQFF. The DNA for the CDR3 is TGTGCCAGCAGCTCCCTAAATGAGCAGTTCTTC.